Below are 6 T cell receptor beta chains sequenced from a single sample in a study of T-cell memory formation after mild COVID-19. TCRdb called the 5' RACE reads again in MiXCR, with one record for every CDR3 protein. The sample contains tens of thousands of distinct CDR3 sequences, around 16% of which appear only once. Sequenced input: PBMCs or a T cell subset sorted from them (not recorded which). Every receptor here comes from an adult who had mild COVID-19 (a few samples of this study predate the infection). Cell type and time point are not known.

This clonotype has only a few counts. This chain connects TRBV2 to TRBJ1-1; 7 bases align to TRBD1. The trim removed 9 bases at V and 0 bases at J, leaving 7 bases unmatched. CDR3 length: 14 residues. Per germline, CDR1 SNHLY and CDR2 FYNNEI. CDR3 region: CASEGQLVNTEAFF. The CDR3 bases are TGTGCCAGTGAGGGACAGCTAGTGAACACTGAAGCTTTCTTT.

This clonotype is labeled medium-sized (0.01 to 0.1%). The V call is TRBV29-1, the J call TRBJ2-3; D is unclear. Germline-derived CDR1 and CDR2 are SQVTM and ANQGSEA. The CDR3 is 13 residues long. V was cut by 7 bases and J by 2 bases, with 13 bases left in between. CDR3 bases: TGCAGCGACCCCCAGACGCCCACAGATACGCAGTATTTT. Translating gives CSDPQTPTDTQYF.

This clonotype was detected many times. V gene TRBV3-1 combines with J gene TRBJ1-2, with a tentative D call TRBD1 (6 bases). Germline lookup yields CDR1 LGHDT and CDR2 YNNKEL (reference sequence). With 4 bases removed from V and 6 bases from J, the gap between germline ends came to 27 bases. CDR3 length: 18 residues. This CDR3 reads CASSLNGAAGVGRHGYTF. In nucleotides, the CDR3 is TGTGCCAGCAGCCTTAACGGCGCGGCAGGGGTCGGTCGACATGGCTACACCTTC.

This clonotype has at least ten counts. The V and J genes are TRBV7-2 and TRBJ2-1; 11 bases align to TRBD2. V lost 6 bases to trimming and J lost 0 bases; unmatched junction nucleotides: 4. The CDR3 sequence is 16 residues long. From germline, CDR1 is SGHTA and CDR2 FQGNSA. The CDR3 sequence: CASSPGLAGSYNEQFF. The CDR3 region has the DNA TGTGCCAGCAGTCCCGGACTAGCGGGCTCCTACAATGAGCAGTTCTTC.

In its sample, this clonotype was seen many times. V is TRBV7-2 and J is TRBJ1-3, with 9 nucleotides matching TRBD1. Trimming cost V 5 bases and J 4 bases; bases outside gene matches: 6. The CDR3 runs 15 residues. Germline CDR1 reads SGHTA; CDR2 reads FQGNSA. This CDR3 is CASSPQGARGNTIYF. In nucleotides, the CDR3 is TGTGCCAGCAGCCCACAGGGGGCGCGCGGAAACACCATATATTTT. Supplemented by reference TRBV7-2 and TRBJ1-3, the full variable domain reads GAGVSQSPSNKVTEKGKDVELRCDPISGHTALYWYRQSLGQGLEFLIYFQGNSAPDKSGLPSDRFSAERTGGSVSTLTIQRTQQEDSAVYLCASSPQGARGNTIYFGEGSWLTVV.

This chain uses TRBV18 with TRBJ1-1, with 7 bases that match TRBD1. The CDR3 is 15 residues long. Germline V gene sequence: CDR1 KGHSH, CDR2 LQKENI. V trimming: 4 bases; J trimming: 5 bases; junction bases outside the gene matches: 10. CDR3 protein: CASSLRQGRRTEAFF. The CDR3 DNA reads TGTGCCAGCTCACTGCGACAGGGAAGACGGACTGAAGCTTTCTTT.